The sequence of this T cell receptor beta chain was determined in a study of blood T cells in healthy people across ages. About this clonotype: Its antigen remains unidentified.

Peripheral blood from each donor was collected in a volume of approximately 10 milliliters. General study points: Diversity of TCR beta correlated strongly with naive T cell percentage. Age brought a roughly linear fall in TCR beta diversity measured per million T cells. Donor CMV status was unknown, possibly confounding expanded clonotype changes.

Germline V gene data show CDR1 as SGDLS and CDR2 as YYNGEE. Trimming stripped 2 bases from V and 0 bases from J, with 11 bases between. The CDR3 extends over 15 amino acids. A second about 6 to 11 cycle PCR used barcoded and J-beta primers. TCRdb reanalysed the 5' RACE reads using MiXCR and keeps one entry per CDR3 protein. The sample has over 1,500,000 distinct CDR3 sequences, around 50% seen once; the top ten hold approximately 2.1%. Sequenced input: blood. The source of this sequence is a woman in her forties in good health. V gene TRBV9 combines with J gene TRBJ2-5, with a tentative D call TRBD2 (7 bases). The CDR3 coding sequence is TGTGCCAGCAGCGTTGCGGGGGCCTACCAAGAGACCCAGTACTTC. Protein product: CASSVAGAYQETQYF.